This T cell receptor (beta chain) was found in a study of tumor-infiltrating lymphocytes in oesophageal squamous cell carcinoma. MiXCR, run by TCRdb on the PCR reads, gives a single entry per CDR3 protein. This sample has 15,000 to 20,000 distinct CDR3 sequences; 44% occur once, and the top ten carry around 40%. Germline CDR1 and CDR2: SGHVS and FQNEAQ. Trimming left V 11 bases short and J 0 bases short, with 17 bases between. CDR3 length: 14 amino acids. This clonotype was sampled from a female donor with esophageal squamous cell carcinoma. The V and J genes are TRBV7-8 and TRBJ2-7; D is ambiguous. The sample was blood. CDR3 coding DNA: TGTGCCCGCAAGCCGGATTACTACTCCTACGAGCAGTACTTC. It is translated as CARKPDYYSYEQYF.